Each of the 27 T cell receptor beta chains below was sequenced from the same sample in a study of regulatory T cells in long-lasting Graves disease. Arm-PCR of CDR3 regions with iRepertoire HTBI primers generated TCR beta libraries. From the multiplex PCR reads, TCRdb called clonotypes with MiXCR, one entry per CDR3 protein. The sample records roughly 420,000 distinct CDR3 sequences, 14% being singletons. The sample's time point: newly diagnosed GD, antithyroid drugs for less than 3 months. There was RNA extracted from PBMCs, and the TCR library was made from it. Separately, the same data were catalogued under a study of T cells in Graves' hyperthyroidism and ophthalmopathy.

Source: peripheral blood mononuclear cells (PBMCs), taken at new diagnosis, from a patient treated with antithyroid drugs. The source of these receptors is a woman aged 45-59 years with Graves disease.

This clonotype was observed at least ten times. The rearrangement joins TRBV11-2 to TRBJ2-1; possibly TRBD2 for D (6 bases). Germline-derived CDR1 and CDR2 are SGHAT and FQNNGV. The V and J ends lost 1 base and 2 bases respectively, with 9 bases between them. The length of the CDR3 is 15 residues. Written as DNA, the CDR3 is TGTGCCAGCAGCTTAGTGGCTAGCGCCTACAATGAGCAGTTCTTC. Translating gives CASSLVASAYNEQFF.

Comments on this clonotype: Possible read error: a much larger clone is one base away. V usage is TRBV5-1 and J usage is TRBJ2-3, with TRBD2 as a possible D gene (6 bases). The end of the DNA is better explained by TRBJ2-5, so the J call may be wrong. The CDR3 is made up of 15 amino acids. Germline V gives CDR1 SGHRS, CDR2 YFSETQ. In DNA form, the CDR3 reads TGCGCCAGCAGCTTCTTATCTGGGGTTGGGGAGGCCCAGTACTTC. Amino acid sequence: CASSFLSGVGEAQYF.

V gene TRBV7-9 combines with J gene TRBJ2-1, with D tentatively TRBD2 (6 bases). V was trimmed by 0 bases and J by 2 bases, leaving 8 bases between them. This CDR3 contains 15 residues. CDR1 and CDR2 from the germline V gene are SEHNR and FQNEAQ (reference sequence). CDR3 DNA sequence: TGTGCCAGCAGCTTAGCGCAGCGGGCCTACAATGAGCAGTTCTTC. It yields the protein CASSLAQRAYNEQFF.

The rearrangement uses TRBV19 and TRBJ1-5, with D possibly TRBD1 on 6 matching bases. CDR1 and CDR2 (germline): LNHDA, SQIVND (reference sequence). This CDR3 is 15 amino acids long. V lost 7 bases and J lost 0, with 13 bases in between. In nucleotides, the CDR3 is TGTGCCAGTATCCCTTACAGGGATAGCAATCAGCCCCAGCATTTT. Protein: CASIPYRDSNQPQHF.

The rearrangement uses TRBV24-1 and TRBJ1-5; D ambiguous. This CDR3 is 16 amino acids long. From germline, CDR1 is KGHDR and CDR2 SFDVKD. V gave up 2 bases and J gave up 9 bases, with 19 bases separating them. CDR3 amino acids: CATSDSVLGGFGPQHF. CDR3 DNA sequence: TGTGCCACCAGTGATTCGGTTCTTGGAGGGTTTGGGCCCCAGCATTTT.

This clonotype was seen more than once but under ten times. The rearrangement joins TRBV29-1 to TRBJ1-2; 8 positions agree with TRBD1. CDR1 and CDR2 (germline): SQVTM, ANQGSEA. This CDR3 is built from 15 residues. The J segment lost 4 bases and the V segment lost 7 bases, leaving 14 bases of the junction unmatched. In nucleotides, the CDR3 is TGCAGCGCTTACGGGATCAGGGGGCGCGGCTATGGCTACACCTTC. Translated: CSAYGIRGRGYGYTF.

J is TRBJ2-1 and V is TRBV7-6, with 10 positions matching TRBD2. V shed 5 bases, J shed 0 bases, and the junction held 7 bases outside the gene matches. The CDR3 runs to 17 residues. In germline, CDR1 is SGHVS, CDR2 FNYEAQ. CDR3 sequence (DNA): TGTGCCAGCAGCCCGGTCCCTAGCGGGAGCTCCTACAATGAGCAGTTCTTC. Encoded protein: CASSPVPSGSSYNEQFF.

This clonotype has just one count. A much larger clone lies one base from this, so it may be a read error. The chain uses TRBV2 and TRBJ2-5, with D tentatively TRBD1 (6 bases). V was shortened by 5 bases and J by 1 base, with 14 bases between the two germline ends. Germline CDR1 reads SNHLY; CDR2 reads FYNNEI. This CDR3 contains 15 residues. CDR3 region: CASSRETGSQETQYF. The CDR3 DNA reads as TGTGCCAGCAGTCGAGAAACAGGGAGCCAAGAGACCCAGTACTTC.

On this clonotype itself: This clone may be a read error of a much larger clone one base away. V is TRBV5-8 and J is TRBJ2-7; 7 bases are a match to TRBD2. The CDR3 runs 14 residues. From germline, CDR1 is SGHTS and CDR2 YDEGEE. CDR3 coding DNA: TGCGCCAGCAGCTCCCGGGGGGTTTCCTACGAGCGGTACTTC. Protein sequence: CASSSRGVSYERYF.

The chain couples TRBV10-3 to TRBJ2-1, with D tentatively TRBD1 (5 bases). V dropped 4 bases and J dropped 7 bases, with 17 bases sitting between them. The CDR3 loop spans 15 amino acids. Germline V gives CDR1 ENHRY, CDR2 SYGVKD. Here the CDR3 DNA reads TGTGCCATCAGTGGGGGCACCCCGACCCCGAATGAGCAGTTCTTC. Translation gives CAISGGTPTPNEQFF.

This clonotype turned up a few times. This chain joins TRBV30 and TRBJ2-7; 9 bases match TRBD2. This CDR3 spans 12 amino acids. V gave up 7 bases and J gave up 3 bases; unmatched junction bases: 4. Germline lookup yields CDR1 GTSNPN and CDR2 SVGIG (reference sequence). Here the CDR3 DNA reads TGTGCCTTGAATAGCGGGGGCTACGAGCAGTACTTC. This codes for CALNSGGYEQYF.

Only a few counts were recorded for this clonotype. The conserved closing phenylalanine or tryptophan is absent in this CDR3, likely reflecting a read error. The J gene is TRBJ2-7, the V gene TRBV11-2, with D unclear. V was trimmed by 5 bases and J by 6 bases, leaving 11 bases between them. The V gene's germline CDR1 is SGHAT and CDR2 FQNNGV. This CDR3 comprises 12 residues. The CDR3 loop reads CASSRSWTEQYL. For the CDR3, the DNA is TGTGCCAGCAGCCGCTCGTGGACCGAGCAGTACCTC.

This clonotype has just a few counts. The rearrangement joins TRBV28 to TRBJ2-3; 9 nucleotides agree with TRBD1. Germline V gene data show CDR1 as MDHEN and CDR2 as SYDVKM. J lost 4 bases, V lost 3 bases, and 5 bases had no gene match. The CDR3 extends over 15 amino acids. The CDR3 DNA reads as TGTGCCAGCAGTTTTCCAAGACAGGGGGCAGATACGCAGTATTTT. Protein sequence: CASSFPRQGADTQYF.

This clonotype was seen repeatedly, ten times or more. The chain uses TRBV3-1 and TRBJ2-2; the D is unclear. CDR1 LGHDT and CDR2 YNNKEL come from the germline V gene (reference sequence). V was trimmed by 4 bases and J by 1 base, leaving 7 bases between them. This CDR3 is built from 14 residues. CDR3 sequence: CASSPAGNTGELFF. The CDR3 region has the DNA TGTGCCAGCAGCCCGGCAGGGAACACCGGGGAGCTGTTTTTT.

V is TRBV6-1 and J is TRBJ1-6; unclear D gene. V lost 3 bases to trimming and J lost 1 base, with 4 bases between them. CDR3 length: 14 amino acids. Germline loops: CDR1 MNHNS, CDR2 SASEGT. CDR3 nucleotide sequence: TGTGCCAGCAGTGACCCTTCCTATAATTCACCCCTCCACTTT. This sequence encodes CASSDPSYNSPLHF.

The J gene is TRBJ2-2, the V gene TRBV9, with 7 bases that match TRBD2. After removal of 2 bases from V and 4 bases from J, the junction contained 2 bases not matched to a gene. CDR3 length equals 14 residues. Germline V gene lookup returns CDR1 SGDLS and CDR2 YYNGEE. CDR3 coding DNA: TGTGCCAGCAGCGTTGGGACTACCACCGGGGAGCTGTTTTTT. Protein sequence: CASSVGTTTGELFF.

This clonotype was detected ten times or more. Here the CDR3 DNA reads TGTGCCTGGAGTGTACTGGGTGGTTACGAGCAGTACTTC. It encodes CAWSVLGGYEQYF. The rearrangement joins TRBV30 to TRBJ2-7, with D uncertain. The germline V and J ends were trimmed by 0 bases and 4 bases, with 10 bases remaining between them. There are 13 residues in the CDR3. Looked up from germline, CDR1 is GTSNPN and CDR2 is SVGIG (reference sequence).

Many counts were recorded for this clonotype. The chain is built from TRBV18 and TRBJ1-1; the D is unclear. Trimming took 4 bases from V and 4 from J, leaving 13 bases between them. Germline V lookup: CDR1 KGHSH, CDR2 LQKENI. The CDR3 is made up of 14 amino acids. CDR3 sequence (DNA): TGTGCCAGCTCACGCGGAGTCGAAGGCACTGAAGCTTTCTTT. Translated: CASSRGVEGTEAFF.

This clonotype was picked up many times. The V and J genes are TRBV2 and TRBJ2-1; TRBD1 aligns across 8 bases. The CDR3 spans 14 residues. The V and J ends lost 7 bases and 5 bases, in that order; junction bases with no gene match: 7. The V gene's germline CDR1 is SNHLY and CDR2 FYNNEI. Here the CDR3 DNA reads TGTGCCAGCATTAGGGACAGGCGAGACAATGAGCAGTTCTTC. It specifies CASIRDRRDNEQFF.

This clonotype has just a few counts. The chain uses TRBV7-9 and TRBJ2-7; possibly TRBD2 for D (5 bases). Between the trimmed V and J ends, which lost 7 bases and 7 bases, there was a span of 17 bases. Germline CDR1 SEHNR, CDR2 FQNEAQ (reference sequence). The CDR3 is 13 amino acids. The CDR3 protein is CASTARAVEEQYF. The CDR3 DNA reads TGTGCCAGCACTGCGAGGGCCGTGGAAGAGCAGTACTTC.

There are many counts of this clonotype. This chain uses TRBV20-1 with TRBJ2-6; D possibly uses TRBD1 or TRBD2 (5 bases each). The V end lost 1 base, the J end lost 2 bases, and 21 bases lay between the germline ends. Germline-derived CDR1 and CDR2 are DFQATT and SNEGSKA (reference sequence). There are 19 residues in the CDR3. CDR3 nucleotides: TGCAGTGCTAGAGGTCCGTTGGGGCAAGGAGGACCTGGGGCCAACGTCCTGACTTTC. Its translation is CSARGPLGQGGPGANVLTF.

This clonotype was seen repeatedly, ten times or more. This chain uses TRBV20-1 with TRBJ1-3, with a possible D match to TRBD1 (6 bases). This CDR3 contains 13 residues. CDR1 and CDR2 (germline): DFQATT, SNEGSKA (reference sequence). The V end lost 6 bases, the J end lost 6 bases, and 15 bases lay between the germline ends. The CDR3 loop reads CSAPDRSTNTIYF. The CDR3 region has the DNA TGCAGTGCCCCTGACAGGTCGACAAACACCATATATTTT.

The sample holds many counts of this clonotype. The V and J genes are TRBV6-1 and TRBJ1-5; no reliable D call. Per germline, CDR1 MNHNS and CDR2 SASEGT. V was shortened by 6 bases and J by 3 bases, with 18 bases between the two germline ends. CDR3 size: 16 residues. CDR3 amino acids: CASRPHTGYFNQPQHF. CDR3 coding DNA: TGTGCCAGCAGACCCCATACGGGCTACTTCAATCAGCCCCAGCATTTT.

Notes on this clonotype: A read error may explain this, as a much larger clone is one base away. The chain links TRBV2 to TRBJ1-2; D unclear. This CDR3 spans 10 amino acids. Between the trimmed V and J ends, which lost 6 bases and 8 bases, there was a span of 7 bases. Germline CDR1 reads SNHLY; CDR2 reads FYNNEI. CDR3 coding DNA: TGTGCCAGCAGGGAGGGAGGCTACACCTTC. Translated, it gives CASREGGYTF.

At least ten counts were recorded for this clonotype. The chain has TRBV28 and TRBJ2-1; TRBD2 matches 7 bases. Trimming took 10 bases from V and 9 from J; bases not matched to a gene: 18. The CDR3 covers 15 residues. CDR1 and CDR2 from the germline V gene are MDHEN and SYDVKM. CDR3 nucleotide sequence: TGTGCCAACTCCCAGCAAAGGGGCTGGGGGGGTGAGCAGTTCTTC. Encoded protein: CANSQQRGWGGEQFF.

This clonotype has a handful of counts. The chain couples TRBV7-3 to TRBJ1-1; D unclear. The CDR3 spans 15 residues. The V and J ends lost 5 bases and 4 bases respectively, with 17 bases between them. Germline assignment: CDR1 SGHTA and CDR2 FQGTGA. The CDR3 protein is CASSPQSSLGTEAFF. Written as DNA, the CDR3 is TGTGCCAGCAGCCCACAATCGAGCCTGGGCACTGAAGCTTTCTTT.

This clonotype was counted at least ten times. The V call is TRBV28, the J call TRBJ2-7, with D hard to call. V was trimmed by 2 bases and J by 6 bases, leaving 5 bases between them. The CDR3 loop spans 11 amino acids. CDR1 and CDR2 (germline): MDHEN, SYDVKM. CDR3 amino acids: CASSLRFEQYF. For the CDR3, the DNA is TGTGCCAGCAGTTTACGCTTCGAGCAGTACTTC.